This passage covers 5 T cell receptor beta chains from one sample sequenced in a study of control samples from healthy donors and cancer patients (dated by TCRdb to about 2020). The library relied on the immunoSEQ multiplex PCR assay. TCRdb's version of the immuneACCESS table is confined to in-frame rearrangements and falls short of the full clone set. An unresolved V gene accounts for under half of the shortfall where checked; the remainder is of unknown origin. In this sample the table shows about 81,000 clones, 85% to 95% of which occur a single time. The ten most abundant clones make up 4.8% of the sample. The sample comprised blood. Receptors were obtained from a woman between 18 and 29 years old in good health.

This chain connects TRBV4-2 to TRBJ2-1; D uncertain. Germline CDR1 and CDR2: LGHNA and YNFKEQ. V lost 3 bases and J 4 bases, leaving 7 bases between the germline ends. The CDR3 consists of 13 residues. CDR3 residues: CASSHGAYNEQFF. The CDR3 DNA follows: TGTGCCAGCAGCCATGGAGCTTACAATGAGCAGTTCTTC.

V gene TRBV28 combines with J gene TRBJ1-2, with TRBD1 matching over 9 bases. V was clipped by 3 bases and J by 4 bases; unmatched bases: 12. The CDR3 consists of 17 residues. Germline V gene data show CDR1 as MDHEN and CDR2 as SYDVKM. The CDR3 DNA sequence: TGTGCCAGCAGTTTGGAGCGGCTGGGGACAGGGTTCTATGGCTACACCTTC. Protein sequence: CASSLERLGTGFYGYTF.

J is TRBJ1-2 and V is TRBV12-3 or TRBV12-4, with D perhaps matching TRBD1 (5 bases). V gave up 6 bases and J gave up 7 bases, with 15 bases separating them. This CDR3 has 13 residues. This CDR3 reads CASSFRAQGGYTF. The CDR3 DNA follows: TGTGCCAGCAGCTTCCGGGCCCAGGGTGGCTACACCTTC.

The CDR3 is CARSPATRNSEETQYF. The CDR3 bases are TGTGCCAGAAGCCCAGCTACCAGGAACAGTGAAGAGACCCAGTACTTC. J is TRBJ2-5 and V is TRBV5-3; D not certain. TRBV5-3 is sorted into the ORF group, with uncertain function. The CDR3 contains 16 residues. The V end was cut by 4 bases, the J end by 3 bases, with 19 bases between.

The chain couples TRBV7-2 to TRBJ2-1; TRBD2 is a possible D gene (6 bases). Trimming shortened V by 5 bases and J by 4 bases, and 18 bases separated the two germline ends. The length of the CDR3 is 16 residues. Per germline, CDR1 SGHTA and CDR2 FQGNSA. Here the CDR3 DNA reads TGTGCCAGCAGCGGAATAGCGGAGTGGGTTTACAATGAGCAGTTCTTC. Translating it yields CASSGIAEWVYNEQFF.